This is a list of T cell receptor beta chains from one sample in a study of blood T cells in healthy people across ages. TCRdb re-called the 5' RACE reads through MiXCR, storing one row per CDR3 protein. Here the sample spans nearly 800,000 distinct CDR3 sequences, roughly three fifths being singletons. Sample: blood. Every receptor here comes from a man aged 35 to 55 in good health. CDR3s include the opening cysteine and the closing phenylalanine or tryptophan. The D gene is left open where the match is weak. Only part of the rows carry a size: once, few, many, or a class if the clone is expanded.

size: few
V: TRBV6-1
length: 14
J: TRBJ2-7
D: -
CDR3: CASSEAGRQNEQYF
DNA: TGTGCCAGCAGTGAAGCGGGGAGGCAGAACGAGCAGTACTTC

size: -
V: TRBV9
length: 13
J: TRBJ2-7
D: -
CDR3: CASSVAGAGGQYF
DNA: TGTGCCAGCAGCGTAGCGGGAGCCGGGGGGCAGTACTTC

size: -
V: TRBV6-6
length: 15
J: TRBJ2-1
D: TRBD1
CDR3: CASLSGTGVINEQFF
DNA: TGTGCCAGCCTCAGTGGGACAGGGGTGATCAATGAGCAGTTCTTC

size: few
V: TRBV28
length: 10
J: TRBJ2-3
D: -
CDR3: CASQRDTQYF
DNA: TGTGCCAGCCAGAGGGATACGCAGTATTTT

size: -
V: TRBV9
length: 15
J: TRBJ2-3
D: -
CDR3: CVSSVDGRGIDTQYF
DNA: TGTGTCAGCAGCGTAGATGGCAGGGGAATAGATACGCAGTATTTT

size: -
V: TRBV12-3/TRBV12-4
length: 17
J: TRBJ2-3
D: -
CDR3: CASSNPDHSASTDTQYF
DNA: TGTGCCAGCAGTAACCCGGACCATTCTGCTAGCACAGATACGCAGTATTTT

size: -
V: TRBV7-9
length: 14
J: TRBJ2-4
D: TRBD2
CDR3: CASTSSGLAGSTYF
DNA: TGTGCCAGCACCTCTAGTGGACTAGCGGGAAGTACGTACTTC

size: -
V: TRBV11-3
length: 13
J: TRBJ1-1
D: -
CDR3: CASSLLPNTEAFF
DNA: TGTGCCAGCAGCTTACTTCCGAACACTGAAGCTTTCTTT

size: few
V: TRBV20-1
length: 16
J: TRBJ1-5
D: TRBD1
CDR3: CSAGGQGGYGNQPQHF
DNA: TGCAGTGCTGGCGGACAGGGGGGTTATGGCAATCAGCCCCAGCATTTT

size: few
V: TRBV7-9
length: 12
J: TRBJ2-7
D: -
CDR3: CASSFDSSEQYF
DNA: TGTGCCAGCAGCTTTGATTCGTCCGAGCAGTACTTC

size: -
V: TRBV29-1
length: 11
J: TRBJ2-4
D: -
CDR3: CNGPGTIIQYF
DNA: TGCAACGGTCCCGGGACCATCATTCAGTACTTC

size: -
V: TRBV4-2
length: 16
J: TRBJ2-5
D: TRBD1
CDR3: CASSQEIRGQGRAQYF
DNA: TGTGCCAGCAGCCAAGAAATAAGGGGACAGGGGAGGGCCCAGTACTTC

size: -
V: TRBV7-2
length: 15
J: TRBJ2-1
D: -
CDR3: CASSSRTGSPMQQFF
DNA: TGTGCCAGCAGCTCGAGGACTGGATCCCCAATGCAGCAGTTCTTC

size: -
V: TRBV20-1
length: 11
J: TRBJ1-2
D: -
CDR3: CSARGGNGYTF
DNA: TGCAGTGCTAGAGGGGGCAATGGCTACACCTTC

size: -
V: TRBV10-3
length: 15
J: TRBJ2-1
D: TRBD2
CDR3: CAISSGSEPNNEQFF
DNA: TGTGCCATCAGTAGCGGGAGCGAACCCAACAATGAGCAGTTCTTC

size: few
V: TRBV30
length: 13
J: TRBJ2-5
D: -
CDR3: CAWSKRLQETQYF
DNA: TGTGCCTGGAGTAAACGACTCCAAGAGACCCAGTACTTC

size: -
V: TRBV7-9
length: 14
J: TRBJ1-1
D: TRBD1
CDR3: CASSPTGEDTEAFF
DNA: TGTGCCAGCAGCCCGACAGGGGAGGACACTGAAGCTTTCTTT

size: -
V: TRBV28
length: 15
J: TRBJ2-3
D: TRBD1
CDR3: CASSSPAVDRGRKYF
DNA: TGTGCCAGCAGTTCCCCTGCCGTTGACAGGGGGCGAAAGTATTTT

size: once
V: TRBV7-8
length: 15
J: TRBJ1-1
D: TRBD1
CDR3: CASSLDRGDYTEAFF
DNA: TGTGCCAGCAGCTTGGACAGGGGTGATTACACTGAAGCTTTCTTT

size: -
V: TRBV7-2
length: 14
J: TRBJ2-1
D: -
CDR3: CAGSLYIGYNEQFF
DNA: TGTGCCGGCAGCTTATACATCGGCTACAATGAGCAGTTCTTC

size: -
V: TRBV28
length: 15
J: TRBJ2-7
D: TRBD2
CDR3: CASSPPRAGALEQYF
DNA: TGTGCCAGCAGTCCCCCTCGAGCGGGAGCGCTTGAGCAGTACTTC

size: -
V: TRBV7-2
length: 15
J: TRBJ2-1
D: -
CDR3: CASSLASPSHNEQFF
DNA: TGTGCCAGCAGCTTAGCGTCACCGTCCCACAATGAGCAGTTCTTC

size: few
V: TRBV19
length: 13
J: TRBJ2-7
D: -
CDR3: CASSRTGGLEQYF
DNA: TGTGCCAGTAGTAGGACCGGCGGTCTCGAGCAGTACTTC

size: -
V: TRBV14
length: 14
J: TRBJ2-1
D: -
CDR3: CASSPSFPYNEQFF
DNA: TGTGCCAGCAGCCCCTCATTCCCCTACAATGAGCAGTTCTTC

size: few
V: TRBV5-1
length: 15
J: TRBJ2-1
D: TRBD2
CDR3: CASSSLSGAGNEQFF
DNA: TGCGCCAGCAGCTCACTTAGCGGGGCGGGCAATGAGCAGTTCTTC

size: -
V: TRBV7-3
length: 15
J: TRBJ2-1
D: -
CDR3: CASSPVWGGYNEQFF
DNA: TGTGCCAGCAGCCCGGTATGGGGTGGGTACAATGAGCAGTTCTTC

size: -
V: TRBV29-1
length: 13
J: TRBJ2-5
D: TRBD1
CDR3: CSVEVTGRETQYF
DNA: TGCAGCGTTGAAGTGACAGGGCGAGAGACCCAGTACTTC